The 27 T cell receptor beta chains below all came from one sample that was sequenced in a study of beta chain features in type 1 diabetes. Study-wide points: Patients with Type 1 diabetes showed moderately but significantly shorter TCRB CDR3s in all four CD4+ subsets.

Expressed TCRB transcripts got sequenced, as all isolated RNA was reverse transcribed. Sequencing used immunoSEQ multiplex PCR; TCRdb keeps in-frame clones, though not all of them. Among some 640,000 clones, 11% to 15% were seen once, and the ten largest hold 0.035% to 0.045%. Their specific antigens are unknown. The specimen sequenced was naive CD4+ T cells from blood. These receptors were collected from a man between 18 and 29 years old with type 1 diabetes.

This rearrangement joins TRBV29-1 to TRBJ2-3; 8 bases fit TRBD2. Germline values: CDR1 SQVTM, CDR2 ANQGSEA. The length of the CDR3 is 13 residues. The V segment lost 7 bases and the J segment 2 bases; nucleotides outside the gene matches: 5. The CDR3: CSARRGDTDTQYF. The CDR3 DNA follows: TGCAGCGCACGGCGGGGGGACACAGATACGCAGTATTTT.

This clone appeared a few times. CDR3 in DNA: TGTGCCAGCAGCCAATCGACAGGCTCCTACGAGCAGTACTTC. Translating gives CASSQSTGSYEQYF. V and J are TRBV11-1 and TRBJ2-7, with a tentative D call TRBD1 (6 bases). This CDR3 comprises 14 residues. CDR1 and CDR2 from the germline V gene are SGHAT and FQDESV (reference sequence). V lost 5 bases and J lost 0, with 11 bases in between.

The chain links TRBV27 to TRBJ1-2; 10 nucleotides line up with TRBD1. The junction had 11 bases not matched to a gene; V was cut back by 2 bases and J by 8 bases. Germline lookup yields CDR1 MNHEY and CDR2 SMNVEV (reference sequence). The CDR3 covers 16 residues. The CDR3 loop reads CASSLDPPGTGDGYTF. The CDR3 region has the DNA TGTGCCAGCAGTTTAGACCCCCCCGGGACAGGGGACGGCTACACCTTC.

This clone came up once. The V gene is TRBV27, the J gene TRBJ1-5; 7 positions agree with TRBD1. V trimming: 6 bases; J trimming: 5 bases; junction bases outside the gene matches: 4. Germline-derived CDR1 and CDR2 are MNHEY and SMNVEV (reference sequence). There are 13 residues in the CDR3. CDR3 in DNA: TGTGCCAGCAGGTACAGGGGAGATCAGCCCCAGCATTTT. Its protein product is CASRYRGDQPQHF.

The gene calls are TRBV30 and TRBJ1-5; TRBD1 is a possible D gene (6 bases). CDR1 and CDR2 (germline): GTSNPN, SVGIG (reference sequence). V was shortened by 4 bases and J by 3 bases, with 10 bases between the two germline ends. The CDR3 is made up of 13 amino acids. The CDR3 bases are TGTGCCTGGAACCCGGGACACAATCAGCCCCAGCATTTT. It codes for CAWNPGHNQPQHF.

This clone occurred a few times. This sample includes further DNA sequences coding for the same CDR3. The chain couples TRBV7-2 to TRBJ2-7, with unresolved D. The CDR3 has 11 amino acids. Trimming removed 4 bases from V and 2 bases from J, with 3 bases in between. Per germline, CDR1 SGHTA and CDR2 FQGNSA. The CDR3 DNA sequence: TGTGCCAGCAGCTCCACCTACGAGCAGTACTTC. The encoded protein is CASSSTYEQYF. Supplemented by reference TRBV7-2 and TRBJ2-7, the full variable domain reads GAGVSQSPSNKVTEKGKDVELRCDPISGHTALYWYRQSLGQGLEFLIYFQGNSAPDKSGLPSDRFSAERTGGSVSTLTIQRTQQEDSAVYLCASSSTYEQYFGPGTRLTVT.

V is TRBV18 and J is TRBJ2-6; 7 bases are a match to TRBD1. From germline, CDR1 is KGHSH and CDR2 LQKENI. The J segment lost 2 bases and the V segment lost 0 bases, leaving 4 bases of the junction unmatched. The CDR3 extends over 17 amino acids. CDR3 amino acids: CASSPPKGATGANVLTF. The CDR3 nucleotides read TGTGCCAGCTCACCACCTAAGGGGGCAACTGGGGCCAACGTCCTGACTTTC.

This clone was counted between two and nine times. The chain employs TRBV28 and TRBJ2-7; D gene unclear. Germline V CDR1 and CDR2: MDHEN, SYDVKM. Trimming removed 8 bases at V and 0 bases at J, with 8 bases between. CDR3 length: 12 residues. The CDR3 reads CASLDYSYEQYF. The DNA of the CDR3 is TGTGCCAGCCTTGATTACTCCTACGAGCAGTACTTC.

This clone was observed many times. The chain is built from TRBV7-9 and TRBJ2-3; D call uncertain. The CDR3 runs 14 residues. CDR1 and CDR2 (germline): SEHNR, FQNEAQ (reference sequence). V dropped 10 bases and J dropped 1 base, with 15 bases sitting between them. CDR3 region: CATTTPGGTDTQYF. The CDR3 bases are TGTGCCACCACGACTCCTGGGGGCACAGATACGCAGTATTTT.

The rearrangement links TRBV30 to TRBJ1-2; D remains unclear. The V and J ends lost 4 bases and 5 bases respectively, with 14 bases between them. Germline V gene sequence: CDR1 GTSNPN, CDR2 SVGIG (reference sequence). The CDR3 runs to 13 residues. CDR3 amino acids: CAWTKSPGYGYTF. The CDR3 DNA reads TGTGCCTGGACAAAGTCTCCTGGGTATGGCTACACCTTC.

The CDR3 bases are TGTGCCAGCAGCCCCGGGACTAGCGTTTACGAGCAGTACTTC. It translates to CASSPGTSVYEQYF. The chain joins TRBV7-2 to TRBJ2-7; 10 bases are a match to TRBD2. The V gene's germline CDR1 is SGHTA and CDR2 FQGNSA. The CDR3 loop spans 14 amino acids. The V gene end was trimmed by 5 bases and the J gene end by 4 bases; junction bases not matched to a gene: 5.

This chain connects TRBV5-8 to TRBJ2-3; TRBD1 aligns across 8 bases. Germline V gives CDR1 SGHTS, CDR2 YDEGEE. V was pared by 6 bases and J by 0 bases, with 9 bases of the junction left unmatched. The CDR3 is 16 residues long. The CDR3 DNA follows: TGTGCCAGCACCCAGCTTCGGACAGGGAGCACAGATACGCAGTATTTT. It translates to CASTQLRTGSTDTQYF. Full variable domain (outside the CDR3, taken from reference TRBV5-8 and TRBJ2-3): EAGVTQSPTHLIKTRGQQATLRCSPISGHTSVYWYQQALGLGLQFLLWYDEGEERNRGNFPPRFSGRQFPNYSSELNVNALELEDSALYLCASTQLRTGSTDTQYFGPGTRLTVL.

This clone has a handful of counts. The V gene is TRBV5-8, the J gene TRBJ1-3; D is undetermined. The CDR3 sequence is 14 residues long. Germline V gene data show CDR1 as SGHTS and CDR2 as YDEGEE. Trimming took off 1 base at V and 0 bases at J, with 5 bases between the two ends. In DNA form, the CDR3 reads TGTGCCAGCAGCTTGTGGGGCTCTGGAAACACCATATATTTT. Protein sequence: CASSLWGSGNTIYF.

The J gene is TRBJ2-7, the V gene TRBV20-1; 9 positions agree with TRBD1. Germline V gene data show CDR1 as DFQATT and CDR2 as SNEGSKA (reference sequence). The J segment lost 12 bases and the V segment lost 6 bases, leaving 6 bases of the junction unmatched. CDR3 length: 10 residues. CDR3 residues: CSANEDRGYF. CDR3 nucleotides: TGCAGTGCAAACGAGGACAGGGGGTACTTC.

This chain links TRBV2 with TRBJ1-5, with TRBD1 as a possible D gene (5 bases). This CDR3 has 14 residues. Trimming removed 4 bases at V and 2 bases at J, with 9 bases between. Germline lookup yields CDR1 SNHLY and CDR2 FYNNEI. The CDR3 protein is CASSGDSRNQPQHF. In nucleotides, the CDR3 is TGTGCCAGCAGTGGAGACAGCCGCAATCAGCCCCAGCATTTT. The full variable domain, rest sourced from reference TRBV2 and TRBJ1-5, is EPEVTQTPSHQVTQMGQEVILRCVPISNHLYFYWYRQILGQKVEFLVSFYNNEISEKSEIFDDQFSVERPDGSNFTLKIRSTKLEDSAMYFCASSGDSRNQPQHFGDGTRLSIL.

In this sample, this clone turned up a few times. The chain employs TRBV14 and TRBJ1-3; D not resolved. Germline V gene lookup returns CDR1 SGHDN and CDR2 FVKESK. The CDR3 is made up of 13 amino acids. The V end lost 8 bases, the J end lost 0 bases, and 8 bases lay between the germline ends. The CDR3 here is CASSTNSGNTIYF. The CDR3 DNA follows: TGTGCCAGCTCGACGAACTCTGGAAACACCATATATTTT.

The J gene is TRBJ2-7, the V gene TRBV30, with D possibly being TRBD1 or TRBD2 (5 bases each). V lost 8 bases to trimming and J lost 2 bases, with 19 bases between them. From germline, CDR1 is GTSNPN and CDR2 SVGIG (reference sequence). The length of the CDR3 is 14 residues. CDR3 region: CARTQGPIAYEQYF. CDR3 coding DNA: TGTGCCCGGACTCAGGGACCGATCGCCTACGAGCAGTACTTC.

The chain joins TRBV6-5 to TRBJ2-7; 11 bases agree with TRBD1. This CDR3 comprises 15 residues. Germline CDR1 and CDR2: MNHEY and SVGAGI. Trimming removed 8 bases from V and 5 bases from J; junction bases left unmatched: 11. The CDR3 DNA reads as TGTGCCAGCCTTAGCTGGGGACAGGGGGTTCACGAGCAGTACTTC. Its translation: CASLSWGQGVHEQYF.

This clone appeared a few times. The genes are TRBV27 and TRBJ2-2; the D is unclear. CDR3 size: 12 residues. Trimming removed 3 bases from V and 4 bases from J, with 3 bases in between. Germline V lookup: CDR1 MNHEY, CDR2 SMNVEV (reference sequence). The CDR3 nucleotides are TGTGCCAGCAGTTTTGCCACCGGGGAGCTGTTTTTT. Its protein product is CASSFATGELFF.

This clone showed up just a few times. The sample carries other DNA sequences with the same CDR3. The chain couples TRBV5-1 to TRBJ2-5; 7 bases agree with TRBD1. V was clipped by 4 bases and J by 3 bases; unmatched bases: 6. CDR3 length: 14 residues. The germline gives CDR1 SGHRS, CDR2 YFSETQ. The CDR3 loop reads CASSLGTAEETQYF. The CDR3 DNA sequence: TGCGCCAGCAGCCTTGGGACAGCTGAAGAGACCCAGTACTTC.

CDR3 sequence: CASSHRDRGLETQYF. Written as DNA, the CDR3 is TGTGCCAGCAGCCATAGGGACAGGGGATTGGAGACCCAGTACTTC. This rearrangement joins TRBV4-2 to TRBJ2-5; 10 bases fit TRBD1. The J segment lost 5 bases and the V segment lost 3 bases, leaving 6 bases of the junction unmatched. Germline loops: CDR1 LGHNA, CDR2 YNFKEQ. This CDR3 has 15 amino acids.

V usage is TRBV5-5 and J usage is TRBJ2-6; 7 bases line up with TRBD1. Germline CDR1 reads SGHKS; CDR2 reads YYEKEE (reference sequence). This CDR3 has 16 residues. Trimming took 7 bases from V and 2 from J; bases not matched to a gene: 9. The DNA of the CDR3 is TGTGCCAGCGGACAGGCTTCCCTTCCTGGGGCCAACGTCCTGACTTTC. This translates into CASGQASLPGANVLTF.

The rearrangement links TRBV7-9 to TRBJ2-3; TRBD2 matches 11 bases. CDR3 length equals 15 residues. V lost 5 bases to trimming and J lost 2 bases; unmatched junction nucleotides: 3. Looked up from germline, CDR1 is SEHNR and CDR2 is FQNEAQ (reference sequence). The CDR3 DNA follows: TGTGCCAGCAGCGCGACTAGCGGGGCCACAGATACGCAGTATTTT. Protein product: CASSATSGATDTQYF.

This chain links TRBV6-1 with TRBJ2-7, with a weak D call TRBD2 (6 bases). The CDR3 runs 14 residues. From germline, CDR1 is MNHNS and CDR2 SASEGT. Trimming pared 3 bases from V and 5 bases from J, leaving 14 bases between. The CDR3 spells CASSERDWANEQYF. In DNA form, the CDR3 reads TGTGCCAGCAGTGAGAGGGACTGGGCCAACGAGCAGTACTTC.

This clone showed up just a few times. This chain links TRBV30 with TRBJ1-1; a weak D match, TRBD1 (5 bases). CDR3 length: 13 residues. Germline V gene lookup returns CDR1 GTSNPN and CDR2 SVGIG (reference sequence). V lost 3 bases and J 0 bases, leaving 8 bases between the germline ends. The CDR3: CAWSRQMNTEAFF. The CDR3 coding sequence is TGTGCCTGGAGCCGACAGATGAACACTGAAGCTTTCTTT.

The chain is built from TRBV20-1 and TRBJ1-2; D perhaps matches TRBD1 (6 bases). CDR3 length: 11 amino acids. V was shortened by 4 bases and J by 6 bases, with 9 bases between the two germline ends. Germline CDR1 and CDR2: DFQATT and SNEGSKA (reference sequence). CDR3 DNA sequence: TGCAGTGCTAACAGGGAGCATGGCTACACCTTC. Protein sequence: CSANREHGYTF.

This clone showed up just a few times. The genes are TRBV2 and TRBJ2-7, with a tentative D call TRBD1 (5 bases). The CDR3 has 13 amino acids. V lost 8 bases, J lost 2 bases, and 13 bases lay in between. Germline loops: CDR1 SNHLY, CDR2 FYNNEI. The CDR3 DNA sequence: TGTGCCAGCCTCTGGGGCACCGCCTACGAGCAGTACTTC. As protein: CASLWGTAYEQYF.